This entry describes one T cell receptor beta chain. Data came from immunoSEQ multiplex PCR; TCRdb stores just in-frame clones and leaves some out. The sample has about 35,000 clones; about four fifths are singletons. These data originate in a study of blood T cell repertoires in COVID-19. Study-level information: Researchers got acute and convalescent COVID-19 samples from the United States, Italy and Spain.

V trimming: 5 bases; J trimming: 2 bases; junction bases outside the gene matches: 4. Germline CDR1 and CDR2: KGHDR and SFDVKD. The CDR3 extends over 15 amino acids. Sequencing used peripheral blood. The chain couples TRBV24-1 to TRBJ2-5; 10 nucleotides line up with TRBD2. This TCR derives from a man over 45 with acute or convalescent COVID-19. This CDR3 is CATSVGLAQQETQYF. CDR3 DNA sequence: TGTGCCACCAGTGTGGGACTAGCGCAGCAAGAGACCCAGTACTTC.